This entry features one T cell receptor beta chain sequence. The data originate from a study of ipilimumab plus nivolumab after autologous stem cell transplantation. In the study overall: Median doses per patient: roughly 5 ipilimumab, seven to nine nivolumab.

Clones were sequenced by immunoSEQ multiplex PCR, and TCRdb holds only the in-frame ones, with some missing. The repertoire holds some 43,000 clones, 70% to 90% seen once, with approximately 0.87% in the top ten. This specimen consisted of PBMCs, obtained in a trial of ipilimumab plus nivolumab as post-transplant consolidation. The TCR sequence derives from a male donor with multiple myeloma.

The CDR3 sequence: CASSLSRNTEAFF. CDR3 DNA sequence: TGTGCCAGTAGCCTTTCAAGGAACACTGAAGCTTTCTTT. The chain has TRBV19 and TRBJ1-1; no clear D gene. Germline V CDR1 and CDR2: LNHDA, SQIVND (reference sequence). The CDR3 consists of 13 residues. Trimming took 6 bases from V and 1 from J, leaving 9 bases between them.